Shown below are 26 T cell receptor beta chains from a single sample sequenced in a study of beta chain features in type 1 diabetes. Expressed TCRB transcripts were sequenced because the entire RNA isolate underwent reverse transcription. Clones were sequenced by immunoSEQ multiplex PCR, and TCRdb holds only the in-frame ones, with some missing. The sample holds around 58,000 clones; about 60% are singletons and the top ten take about 2.2%. The sample was Tregs from blood. Receptor source: a woman younger than 30 in good health.

This clone has a handful of counts. This sequence joins TRBV18 and TRBJ1-5; D is uncertain. The CDR3 length is 16 residues. V was shortened by 6 bases and J by 9 bases, with 24 bases between the two germline ends. Germline V gene lookup returns CDR1 KGHSH and CDR2 LQKENI. The CDR3 spells CASSLLGVGSHMPQHF. Written as DNA, the CDR3 is TGTGCCAGCTCCCTGCTCGGGGTAGGAAGTCATATGCCCCAGCATTTT.

This chain connects TRBV10-3 to TRBJ1-2; the match to TRBD1 covers 8 bases. CDR1 and CDR2 from the germline V gene are ENHRY and SYGVKD. J lost 6 bases, V lost 2 bases, and 5 bases had no gene match. The CDR3 extends over 14 amino acids. CDR3 coding DNA: TGTGCCATCAGTGAGGGACCGGGACAGGATGGCTACACCTTC. Translating it yields CAISEGPGQDGYTF.

This clone has just a few counts. The V gene is TRBV20-1, the J gene TRBJ2-3; tentative D call: TRBD2 (5 bases). The germline V gene has CDR1 DFQATT and CDR2 SNEGSKA (reference sequence). The CDR3 is 11 amino acids. V was clipped by 6 bases and J by 2 bases, with 6 bases between them. The CDR3 bases are TGCAGTGCGCGGGTCACAGATACGCAGTATTTT. This codes for CSARVTDTQYF.

This chain connects TRBV10-3 to TRBJ2-4; no firm D call. V was trimmed by 2 bases and J by 0 bases, leaving 5 bases between them. Germline values: CDR1 ENHRY, CDR2 SYGVKD. The CDR3 has 14 residues. The CDR3 sequence: CAISEGEAKNIQYF. In DNA, the CDR3 is TGTGCCATCAGTGAGGGAGAAGCCAAAAACATTCAGTACTTC.

The chain uses TRBV6-6 and TRBJ2-4, with a weak D call TRBD2 (5 bases). The V gene lost 2 bases and the J gene lost 6 bases, with 14 bases spanning the gap. Per germline, CDR1 MNHNY and CDR2 SVGAGI (reference sequence). The CDR3 contains 15 residues. In DNA form, the CDR3 reads TGTGCCAGCAGTTACGTAGAGGGCCGTGGAAACATTCAGTACTTC. Amino acids: CASSYVEGRGNIQYF.

As concerns this clone: At one boundary the junction diverges from the germline segment, which might be a read error. V gene TRBV7-7 combines with J gene TRBJ2-7; D is unclear. This CDR3 spans 14 amino acids. Germline V gene sequence: CDR1 SSHAT, CDR2 FNYEAQ (reference sequence). The CDR3: CASSLGPPPYEQYF. The CDR3 coding sequence is TGTGCTAGCAGCCTTGGCCCTCCCCCCTACGAGCAGTACTTC.

The table lists this clone with a few counts. The chain has TRBV5-1 and TRBJ2-1; 14 nucleotides match TRBD2. The ends lost 0 bases at V and 7 bases at J; junction bases unmatched: 0. The germline V gene encodes CDR1 SGHRS and CDR2 YFSETQ. The CDR3 consists of 15 residues. The CDR3 DNA reads as TGCGCCAGCAGCTTGGGGACTAGCGGGAGGAATGAGCAGTTCTTC. This gives the protein CASSLGTSGRNEQFF. Looking up the rest from reference TRBV5-1 and TRBJ2-1 gives the full variable domain: KAGVTQTPRYLIKTRGQQVTLSCSPISGHRSVSWYQQTPGQGLQFLFEYFSETQRNKGNFPGRFSGRQFSNSRSEMNVSTLELGDSALYLCASSLGTSGRNEQFFGPGTRLTVL.

This rearrangement joins TRBV4-3 to TRBJ1-1, with D possibly TRBD1 on 6 matching bases. From germline, CDR1 is LGHNA and CDR2 YSLEER. Trimming stripped 1 base from V and 5 bases from J, with 20 bases between. The CDR3 is 17 residues long. The DNA of the CDR3 is TGCGCCAGCAGCCAAGCACTCCGTTGGGGGCTAGGGACTGAAGCTTTCTTT. Translated, it gives CASSQALRWGLGTEAFF.

This sequence joins TRBV6-6 and TRBJ2-5, with 11 positions matching TRBD1. The J segment lost 5 bases and the V segment lost 10 bases, leaving 6 bases of the junction unmatched. This CDR3 has 13 amino acids. In germline, CDR1 is MNHNY, CDR2 SVGAGI (reference sequence). CDR3 loop: CATRDRGSETQYF. In DNA form, the CDR3 reads TGTGCCACCAGGGACAGGGGGAGCGAGACCCAGTACTTC.

The genes are TRBV6-5 and TRBJ1-6; D possibly corresponds to TRBD1 (6 bases). The CDR3 is made up of 15 amino acids. V was clipped by 6 bases and J by 7 bases, with 16 bases between them. CDR1 MNHEY and CDR2 SVGAGI come from the germline V gene. The CDR3 DNA follows: TGTGCCAGCAGCCTCTGGGGCAGGGGCAATTCACCCCTCCACTTT. This codes for CASSLWGRGNSPLHF.

This CDR3 is CAWSHMAGTGGEQYF. DNA of the CDR3: TGTGCCTGGAGTCACATGGCCGGGACAGGGGGGGAGCAGTACTTC. The rearrangement links TRBV30 to TRBJ2-7; TRBD1 matches at 11 bases. The CDR3 is 15 amino acids. The V gene's germline CDR1 is GTSNPN and CDR2 SVGIG (reference sequence). V shed 2 bases, J shed 7 bases, and the junction held 10 bases outside the gene matches.

The genes are TRBV5-1 and TRBJ2-3; tentatively, D is TRBD2 (5 bases). CDR1 and CDR2 (germline): SGHRS, YFSETQ. Trimming stripped 2 bases from V and 0 bases from J, with 19 bases between. CDR3 length: 18 amino acids. For the CDR3, the DNA is TGCGCCAGCAGCTTCCGGCGGGCCTCTACCCCTAGCACAGATACGCAGTATTTT. Translation: CASSFRRASTPSTDTQYF.

This clone showed up just a few times. CDR3 bases: TGCGCCAGCAGCCCTAGCGGGGGAACGAGCACAGATACGCAGTATTTT. Translation: CASSPSGGTSTDTQYF. The chain employs TRBV5-1 and TRBJ2-3; 10 bases agree with TRBD2. Germline CDR1 is SGHRS and CDR2 is YFSETQ. This CDR3 region has 16 residues. V shed 4 bases, J shed 0 bases, and the junction held 5 bases outside the gene matches. The variable domain in full, completed from reference TRBV5-1 and TRBJ2-3, reads KAGVTQTPRYLIKTRGQQVTLSCSPISGHRSVSWYQQTPGQGLQFLFEYFSETQRNKGNFPGRFSGRQFSNSRSEMNVSTLELGDSALYLCASSPSGGTSTDTQYFGPGTRLTVL.

The rearrangement links TRBV19 to TRBJ2-5, with a tentative D call TRBD1 (5 bases). Trimming left V 8 bases short and J 5 bases short, with 27 bases between. CDR3 length equals 17 residues. Looked up from germline, CDR1 is LNHDA and CDR2 is SQIVND (reference sequence). As DNA, the CDR3 is TGTGCCAGTTCATCCGGTGCAGGGTCAAAGAACCGGGAGACCCAGTACTTC. Its translation: CASSSGAGSKNRETQYF.

This clone was picked up one time. Other DNA sequences in this sample translate to the same CDR3. The genes are TRBV30 and TRBJ1-4; D possibly corresponds to TRBD1 (5 bases). V gave up 6 bases and J gave up 4 bases, with 15 bases separating them. From germline, CDR1 is GTSNPN and CDR2 SVGIG (reference sequence). The CDR3 has 14 residues. The CDR3 region is CACTRGRFNEKLFF. The CDR3 DNA reads TGTGCCTGTACCCGGGGGAGATTTAATGAAAAACTGTTTTTT.

This clone was detected only once. This sequence joins TRBV4-1 and TRBJ2-5; tentatively, D is TRBD1 (5 bases). The CDR3 consists of 18 residues. The germline V gene has CDR1 MGHRA and CDR2 YSYEKL. Trimming pared 1 base from V and 4 bases from J, leaving 22 bases between. Here the CDR3 reads CASSQGEVQGPYGETQYF. In DNA, the CDR3 is TGCGCCAGCAGCCAAGGCGAAGTCCAGGGCCCCTACGGAGAGACCCAGTACTTC.

This clone was seen more than once but under ten times. J is TRBJ2-1 and V is TRBV11-3; 11 nucleotides align to TRBD2. This CDR3 region has 18 residues. Germline V gene data show CDR1 as SGHNT and CDR2 as YENEEA. Unmatched junction bases numbered 12, after V lost 4 bases and J lost 4 bases. CDR3 coding DNA: TGTGCCAGCAGCTCTTCGTTAGCGGGAGGGCCGGGGTACAATGAGCAGTTCTTC. This codes for CASSSSLAGGPGYNEQFF.

In its sample, this clone was seen a few times. The chain employs TRBV7-2 and TRBJ2-1, with a tentative D call TRBD2 (6 bases). V lost 6 bases to trimming and J lost 0 bases, with 15 bases between them. This CDR3 contains 16 residues. The germline CDR1 and CDR2 sequences are SGHTA and FQGNSA. The CDR3 DNA reads as TGTGCCAGCAGTCCCCCTTTCGGGAGCTCCTACAATGAGCAGTTCTTC. Translated, it gives CASSPPFGSSYNEQFF.

The chain carries TRBV6-6 and TRBJ2-3, with 7 positions matching TRBD2. With V trimmed by 0 bases and J by 5 bases, 5 bases remained unmatched. From germline, CDR1 is MNHNY and CDR2 SVGAGI (reference sequence). The CDR3 sequence is 15 residues long. The CDR3 region has the DNA TGTGCCAGCAGTTACTCAATACTAGCGAGAGATACGCAGTATTTT. The encoded protein is CASSYSILARDTQYF.

The J gene is TRBJ1-1, the V gene TRBV29-1; D remains ambiguous. The V end was cut by 7 bases, the J end by 3 bases, with 18 bases between. Germline V CDR1 and CDR2: SQVTM, ANQGSEA. The CDR3 runs 14 residues. The CDR3 DNA is TGCAGCGCCCAGGAGGTGTGGAAATACACTGAAGCTTTCTTT. Amino acids: CSAQEVWKYTEAFF.

The chain has TRBV11-3 and TRBJ1-1; TRBD1 matches at 8 bases. Losses at the gene ends were 2 bases for V and 4 bases for J; bases not matched to a gene: 3. The CDR3 consists of 14 residues. Germline V gene data show CDR1 as SGHNT and CDR2 as YENEEA. The CDR3 DNA follows: TGTGCCAGCAGCTTAACAGGGGGGGTCACTGAAGCTTTCTTT. Its protein product is CASSLTGGVTEAFF.

The chain uses TRBV5-1 and TRBJ2-6; 9 positions agree with TRBD1. Germline V gene data show CDR1 as SGHRS and CDR2 as YFSETQ. This CDR3 comprises 17 residues. After removal of 4 bases from V and 0 bases from J, the junction contained 5 bases not matched to a gene. The CDR3 DNA sequence: TGCGCCAGCAGCATTCGACAGGGGGGCTCTGGGGCCAACGTCCTGACTTTC. It yields the protein CASSIRQGGSGANVLTF.

V is TRBV9 and J is TRBJ2-3; possibly TRBD2 for D (5 bases). V lost 4 bases and J 5 bases, leaving 11 bases between the germline ends. CDR3 length equals 13 residues. Germline lookup yields CDR1 SGDLS and CDR2 YYNGEE. As DNA, the CDR3 is TGTGCCAGCAGCCCATTCGAGGGAGATACGCAGTATTTT. It codes for CASSPFEGDTQYF.

This clone was observed a single time. The chain carries TRBV5-1 and TRBJ2-7, with 7 bases fitting TRBD1. The length of the CDR3 is 16 residues. Germline trimming cut 4 bases from V and 3 bases from J; bases unmatched to any gene: 13. The germline V gene encodes CDR1 SGHRS and CDR2 YFSETQ. The CDR3 protein is CASSTRDSAIVYEQYF. CDR3 sequence (DNA): TGCGCCAGCAGCACCCGGGACAGCGCTATAGTCTACGAGCAGTACTTC.

The chain couples TRBV7-2 to TRBJ2-7; the D is unclear. The germline gives CDR1 SGHTA, CDR2 FQGNSA. CDR3 length: 13 amino acids. V was trimmed by 5 bases and J by 5 bases, leaving 13 bases between them. The CDR3 region has the DNA TGTGCCAGCAGCGTAAACGGTTTCCACGAGCAGTACTTC. This translates into CASSVNGFHEQYF.

The chain is built from TRBV18 and TRBJ1-2; 8 positions match TRBD1. This CDR3 has 13 amino acids. With V trimmed by 3 bases and J by 6 bases, 3 bases remained unmatched. Germline values: CDR1 KGHSH, CDR2 LQKENI. In DNA, the CDR3 is TGTGCCAGCTCACCCGGACAGGGACATGGCTACACCTTC. This sequence encodes CASSPGQGHGYTF.